A selection of T cell receptor beta chains follows, all from one sample in a study of CD8 T cells in Susac syndrome. TCRdb fed the immunoSEQ multiplex PCR reads into MiXCR, producing one record per CDR3 protein. The sample has some 180,000 distinct CDR3 sequences; around 90% are singletons. Sequences were obtained from CD4+ T cells from PBMCs. The receptors stem from a human donor with Susac syndrome. CDR3s include the opening cysteine and the closing phenylalanine or tryptophan. The order of the fields is V gene, J gene, CDR3 protein.

TRBV19	TRBJ1-2	CASSTLGGNYGYTF
TRBV6-2/TRBV6-3	TRBJ1-4	CASSYHGRPNEKLFF
TRBV28	TRBJ2-5	CASSLMRMETQYF
TRBV20-1	TRBJ1-1	CSVNRATEAFF
TRBV5-1	TRBJ2-3	CASSLGGYSTDTQYF
TRBV10-3	TRBJ1-1	CATENGQGSTEAFF
TRBV28	TRBJ2-1	CASSLYYGGGGRGSYNEQFF
TRBV5-1	TRBJ2-3	CASSPQSGSTDTQYF
TRBV5-1	TRBJ1-1	CASSLAFQNTEAFF
TRBV2	TRBJ2-1	CASRGEPAYNEQFF
TRBV11-2	TRBJ2-7	CASSLGTGGVTLYEQYF
TRBV20-1	TRBJ1-2	CSARGVVGGRGLLF
TRBV4-2	TRBJ2-7	CASSQERQAYEQYF
TRBV2	TRBJ1-1	CASSVEWGNTEAFF
TRBV24-1	TRBJ2-1	CATSGAGTASYNEQFF
TRBV20-1	TRBJ1-4	CSARDTWTGELGGEKLFF
TRBV7-3	TRBJ2-3	CASSPGLAGYTDTQYF
TRBV5-5	TRBJ1-1	CASSLGTGLPNTEAFF
TRBV7-8	TRBJ2-4	CASSFLEGGPKLDHIQYF
TRBV11-2	TRBJ1-1	CANRDQGSTEAFF
TRBV28	TRBJ2-4	CASSLPTGSKNIQYF
TRBV3-1	TRBJ2-3	CASSQAGQGGTDTQYF
TRBV2	TRBJ2-6	CASTRGGSGANVLTF
TRBV9	TRBJ2-5	CASSFRAGGETQYF
TRBV10-3	TRBJ1-2	CAIKPQGYGYTF
TRBV2	TRBJ2-3	CASSPGTVSTDTQYF
TRBV5-1	TRBJ1-2	CASSHRTGGDGGYTF
TRBV20-1	TRBJ1-4	CSASDPRQGTNEKLFF
TRBV20-1	TRBJ1-1	CSATHGIRFNTEAFF
TRBV2	TRBJ2-3	CASSDSGGRLTDTQYF
TRBV12-3/TRBV12-4	TRBJ1-1	CASRRDRATEAFF
TRBV12-3/TRBV12-4	TRBJ1-2	CASSPGPRRANYGYTF
TRBV12-3/TRBV12-4	TRBJ1-1	CASSLMRSVNTEAFF
TRBV4-2	TRBJ1-1	CASTTRSWFPPTEAFF
TRBV12-3/TRBV12-4	TRBJ1-6	CASSPQNNSPLHF
TRBV28	TRBJ1-5	CASSWVNQPQHF
TRBV3-1	TRBJ2-1	CASSQDYPGGPTNEQFF
TRBV28	TRBJ2-7	CASSSPGTGFRNEQYF
TRBV20-1	TRBJ1-2	CSARVPISTKGGYYGYTF
TRBV20-1	TRBJ1-2	CSARDSSLNYGYTF
TRBV5-8	TRBJ1-5	CASSLDWGGQPQHF
TRBV10-2	TRBJ2-7	CASSEIRDRGLGQYF
TRBV7-3	TRBJ2-1	CASSLSGGGTYNEQFF
TRBV30	TRBJ1-2	CAWSVGIPNYGYTF
TRBV10-3	TRBJ2-2	CAIKGTSGGQGTGELFF
TRBV6-4	TRBJ2-3	CASSGLGQGKSDTQYF